This T cell receptor (beta chain) was obtained from a study of cytomegalovirus exposure and HLA in healthy donors. PCR used 60 Vbeta primers and 13 Jbeta primers. Sequencing used immunoSEQ multiplex PCR; TCRdb keeps in-frame clones, though not all of them. The data contain a few hundred thousand clones, around 89% of them singletons. Concerning this clone: Antigen unknown.

The CDR3 is made up of 16 amino acids. Germline V gene data show CDR1 as SGHAT and CDR2 as FQNNGV. J gave up 2 bases and V 1 base, and 4 bases lay outside the gene matches. Regarding the study as a whole: Later on, an analysis tied 15,000 to 20,000 TCR beta sequences to HLA alleles at 0.05 false discovery rate. The study designated roughly 150 TCR beta chains cytomegalovirus-associated.

The chain combines TRBV11-2 with TRBJ2-7; 11 bases are a match to TRBD1. The source material was PBMCs. The receptor was isolated from a woman aged 18-29 years in good health and CMV-seronegative. Here the CDR3 DNA reads TGTGCCAGCAGCTTAGTTCGGACAGGGGGCCCCTACGAGCAGTACTTC. Encoded protein: CASSLVRTGGPYEQYF.